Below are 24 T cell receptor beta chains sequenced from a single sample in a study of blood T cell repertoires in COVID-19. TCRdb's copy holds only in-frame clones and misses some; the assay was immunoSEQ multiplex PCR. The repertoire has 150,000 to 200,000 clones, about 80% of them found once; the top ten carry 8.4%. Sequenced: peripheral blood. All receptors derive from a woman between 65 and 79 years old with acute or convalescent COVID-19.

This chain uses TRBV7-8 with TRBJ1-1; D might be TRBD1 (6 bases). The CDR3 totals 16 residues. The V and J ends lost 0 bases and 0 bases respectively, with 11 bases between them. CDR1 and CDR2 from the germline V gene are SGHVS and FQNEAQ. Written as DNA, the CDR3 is TGTGCCAGCAGCTTAGCGGGGGCGGGCATGAACACTGAAGCTTTCTTT. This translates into CASSLAGAGMNTEAFF.

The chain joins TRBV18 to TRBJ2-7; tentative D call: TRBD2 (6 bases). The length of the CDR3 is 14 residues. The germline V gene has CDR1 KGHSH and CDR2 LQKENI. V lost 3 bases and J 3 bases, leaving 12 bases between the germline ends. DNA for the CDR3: TGTGCCAGCTCACCTTCTCTAGCGAACTACGAGCAGTACTTC. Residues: CASSPSLANYEQYF.

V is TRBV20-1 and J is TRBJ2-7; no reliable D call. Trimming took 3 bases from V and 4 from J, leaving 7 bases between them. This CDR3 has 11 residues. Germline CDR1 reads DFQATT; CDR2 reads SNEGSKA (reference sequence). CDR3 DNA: TGCAGTGCTAGGCGGCAGTACGAGCAGTACTTC. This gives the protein CSARRQYEQYF.

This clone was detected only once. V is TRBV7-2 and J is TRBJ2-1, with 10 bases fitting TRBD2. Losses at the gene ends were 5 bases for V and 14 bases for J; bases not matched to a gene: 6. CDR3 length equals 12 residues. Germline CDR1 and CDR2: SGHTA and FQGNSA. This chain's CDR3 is CASSQAGTSEFF. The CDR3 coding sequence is TGTGCCAGCAGCCAGGCCGGGACTAGCGAGTTCTTC.

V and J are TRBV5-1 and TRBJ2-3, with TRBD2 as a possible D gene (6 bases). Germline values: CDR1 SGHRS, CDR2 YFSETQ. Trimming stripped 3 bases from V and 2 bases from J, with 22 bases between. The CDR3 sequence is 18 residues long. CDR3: CASSSYLGGTRFTDTQYF. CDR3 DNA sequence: TGCGCCAGCAGCTCCTACCTTGGCGGGACCAGATTCACAGATACGCAGTATTTT.

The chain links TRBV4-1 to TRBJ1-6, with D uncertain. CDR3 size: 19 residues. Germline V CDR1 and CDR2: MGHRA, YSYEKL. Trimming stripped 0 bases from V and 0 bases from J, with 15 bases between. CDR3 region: CASSQEMRVGSSYNSPLHF. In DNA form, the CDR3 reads TGCGCCAGCAGCCAAGAGATGAGGGTGGGGAGCTCCTATAATTCACCCCTCCACTTT.

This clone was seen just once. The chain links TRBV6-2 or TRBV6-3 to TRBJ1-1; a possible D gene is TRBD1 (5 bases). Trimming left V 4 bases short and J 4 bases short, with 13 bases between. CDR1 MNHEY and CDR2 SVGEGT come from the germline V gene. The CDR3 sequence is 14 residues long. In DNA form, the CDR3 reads TGTGCCAGCAGTTTCGGGGGGTTTTCCACTGAAGCTTTCTTT. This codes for CASSFGGFSTEAFF.

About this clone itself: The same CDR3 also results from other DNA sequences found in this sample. This chain's CDR3 is CASSPGQGTEAFF. The DNA of the CDR3 is TGTGCCAGCTCACCTGGACAGGGGACTGAAGCTTTCTTT. The rearrangement joins TRBV18 to TRBJ1-1; 9 nucleotides line up with TRBD1. The CDR3 runs 13 residues. Germline V gives CDR1 KGHSH, CDR2 LQKENI. V lost 3 bases to trimming and J lost 5 bases; unmatched junction nucleotides: 1.

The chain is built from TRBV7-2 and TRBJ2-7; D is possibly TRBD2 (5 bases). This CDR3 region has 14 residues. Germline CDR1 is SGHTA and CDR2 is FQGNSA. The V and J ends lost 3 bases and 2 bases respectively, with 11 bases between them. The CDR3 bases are TGTGCCAGCAGCTTTGTAGCGAGACCCTACGAGCAGTACTTC. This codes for CASSFVARPYEQYF. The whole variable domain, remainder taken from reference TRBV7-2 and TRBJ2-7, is GAGVSQSPSNKVTEKGKDVELRCDPISGHTALYWYRQSLGQGLEFLIYFQGNSAPDKSGLPSDRFSAERTGGSVSTLTIQRTQQEDSAVYLCASSFVARPYEQYFGPGTRLTVT.

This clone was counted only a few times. In DNA form, the CDR3 reads TGTGCCAGCAGCCAAGATCGGAGCGGGGGTAAAAAAGATACGCAGTATTTT. Protein product: CASSQDRSGGKKDTQYF. The chain couples TRBV4-2 to TRBJ2-3; 8 nucleotides align to TRBD2. The germline V gene encodes CDR1 LGHNA and CDR2 YNFKEQ. This CDR3 is built from 17 residues. V shed 0 bases, J shed 5 bases, and the junction held 10 bases outside the gene matches.

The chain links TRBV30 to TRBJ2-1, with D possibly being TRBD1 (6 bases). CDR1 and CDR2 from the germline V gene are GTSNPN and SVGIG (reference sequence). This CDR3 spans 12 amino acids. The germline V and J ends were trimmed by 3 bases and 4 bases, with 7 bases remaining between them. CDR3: CAWSGQYNEQFF. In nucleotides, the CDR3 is TGTGCCTGGAGCGGACAGTACAATGAGCAGTTCTTC.

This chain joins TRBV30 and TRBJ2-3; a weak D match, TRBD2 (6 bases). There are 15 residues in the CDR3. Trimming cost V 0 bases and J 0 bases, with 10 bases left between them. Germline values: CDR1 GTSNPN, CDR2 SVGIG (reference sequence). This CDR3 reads CAWSVGSGSTDTQYF. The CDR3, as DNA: TGTGCCTGGAGTGTAGGGAGCGGGAGCACAGATACGCAGTATTTT.

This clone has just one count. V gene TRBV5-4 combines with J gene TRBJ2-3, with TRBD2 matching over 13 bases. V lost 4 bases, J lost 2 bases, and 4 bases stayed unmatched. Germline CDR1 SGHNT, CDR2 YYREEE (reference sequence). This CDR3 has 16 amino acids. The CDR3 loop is CASSTGLAGNTDTQYF. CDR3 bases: TGTGCCAGCAGCACGGGACTAGCGGGGAACACAGATACGCAGTATTTT. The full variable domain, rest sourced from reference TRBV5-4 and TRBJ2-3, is ETGVTQSPTHLIKTRGQQVTLRCSSQSGHNTVSWYQQALGQGPQFIFQYYREEENGRGNFPPRFSGLQFPNYSSELNVNALELDDSALYLCASSTGLAGNTDTQYFGPGTRLTVL.

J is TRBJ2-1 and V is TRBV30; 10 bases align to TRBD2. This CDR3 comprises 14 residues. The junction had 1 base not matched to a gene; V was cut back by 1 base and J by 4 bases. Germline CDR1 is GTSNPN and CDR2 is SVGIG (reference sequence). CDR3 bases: TGTGCCTGGAGTGGGACTAGCGGATACAATGAGCAGTTCTTC. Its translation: CAWSGTSGYNEQFF.

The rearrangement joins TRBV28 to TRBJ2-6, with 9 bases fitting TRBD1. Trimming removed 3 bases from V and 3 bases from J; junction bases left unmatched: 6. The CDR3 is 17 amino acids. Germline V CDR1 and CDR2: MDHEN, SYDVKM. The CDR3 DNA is TGTGCCAGCAGTTTCCGGGACAGGGTGAATGGGGCCAACGTCCTGACTTTC. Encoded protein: CASSFRDRVNGANVLTF.

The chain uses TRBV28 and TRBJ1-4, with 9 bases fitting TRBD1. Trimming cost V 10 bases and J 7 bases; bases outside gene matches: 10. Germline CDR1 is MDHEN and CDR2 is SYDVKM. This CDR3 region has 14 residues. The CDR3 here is CATRGTGRREKLFF. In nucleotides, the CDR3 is TGTGCCACTCGTGGGACAGGGAGGCGTGAAAAACTGTTTTTT.

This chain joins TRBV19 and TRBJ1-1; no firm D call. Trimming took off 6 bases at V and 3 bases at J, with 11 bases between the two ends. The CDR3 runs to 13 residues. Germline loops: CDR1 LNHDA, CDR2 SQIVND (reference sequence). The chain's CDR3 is CASRSQADTEAFF. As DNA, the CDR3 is TGTGCCAGTAGGAGTCAGGCAGACACTGAAGCTTTCTTT. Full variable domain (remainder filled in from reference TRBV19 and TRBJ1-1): DGGITQSPKYLFRKEGQNVTLSCEQNLNHDAMYWYRQDPGQGLRLIYYSQIVNDFQKGDIAEGYSVSREKKESFPLTVTSAQKNPTAFYLCASRSQADTEAFFGQGTRLTVV.

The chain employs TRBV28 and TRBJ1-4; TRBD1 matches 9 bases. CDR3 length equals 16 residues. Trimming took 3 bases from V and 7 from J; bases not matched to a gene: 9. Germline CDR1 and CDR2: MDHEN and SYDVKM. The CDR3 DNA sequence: TGTGCCAGCAGTTTCAACTCCGGGACAGGGCGTGAAAAACTGTTTTTT. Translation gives CASSFNSGTGREKLFF. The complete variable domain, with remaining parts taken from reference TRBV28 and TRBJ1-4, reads DVKVTQSSRYLVKRTGEKVFLECVQDMDHENMFWYRQDPGLGLRLIYFSYDVKMKEKGDIPEGYSVSREKKERFSLILESASTNQTSMYLCASSFNSGTGREKLFFGSGTQLSVL.

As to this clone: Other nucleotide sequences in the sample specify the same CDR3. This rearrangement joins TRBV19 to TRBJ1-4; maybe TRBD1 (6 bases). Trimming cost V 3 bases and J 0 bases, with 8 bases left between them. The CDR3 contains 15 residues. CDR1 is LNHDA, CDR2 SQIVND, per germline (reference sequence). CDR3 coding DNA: TGTGCCAGTAGTATCTCAGGGGCAACTAATGAAAAACTGTTTTTT. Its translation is CASSISGATNEKLFF.

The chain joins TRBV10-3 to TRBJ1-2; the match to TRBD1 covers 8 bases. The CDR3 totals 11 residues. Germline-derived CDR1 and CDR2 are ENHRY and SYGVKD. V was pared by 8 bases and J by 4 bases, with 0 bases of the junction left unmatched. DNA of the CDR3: TGTGCCATCGGACAGGGCTATGGCTACACCTTC. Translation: CAIGQGYGYTF.

Here the CDR3 DNA reads TGTGCCAGCAGCCCCCTTGGGACAGGGGTGGGTTCACCCCTCCACTTT. This encodes CASSPLGTGVGSPLHF. The chain employs TRBV2 and TRBJ1-6; 10 nucleotides match TRBD1. The CDR3 consists of 16 residues. After removal of 6 bases from V and 9 bases from J, the junction contained 11 bases not matched to a gene. CDR1 is SNHLY, CDR2 FYNNEI, per germline.

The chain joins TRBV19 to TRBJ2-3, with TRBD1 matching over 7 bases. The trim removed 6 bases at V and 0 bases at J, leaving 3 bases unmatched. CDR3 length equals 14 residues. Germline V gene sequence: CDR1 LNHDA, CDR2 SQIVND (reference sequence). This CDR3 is CASRTGPSTDTQYF. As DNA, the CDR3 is TGTGCCAGTAGGACAGGGCCTAGCACAGATACGCAGTATTTT. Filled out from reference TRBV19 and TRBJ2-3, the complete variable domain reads DGGITQSPKYLFRKEGQNVTLSCEQNLNHDAMYWYRQDPGQGLRLIYYSQIVNDFQKGDIAEGYSVSREKKESFPLTVTSAQKNPTAFYLCASRTGPSTDTQYFGPGTRLTVL.

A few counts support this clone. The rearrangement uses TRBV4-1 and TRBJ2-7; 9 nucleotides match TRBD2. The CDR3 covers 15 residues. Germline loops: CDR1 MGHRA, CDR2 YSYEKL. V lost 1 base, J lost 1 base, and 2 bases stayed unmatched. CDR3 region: CASSQVLAGSYEQYF. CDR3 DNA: TGCGCCAGCAGCCAAGTCCTAGCGGGGTCCTACGAGCAGTACTTC.

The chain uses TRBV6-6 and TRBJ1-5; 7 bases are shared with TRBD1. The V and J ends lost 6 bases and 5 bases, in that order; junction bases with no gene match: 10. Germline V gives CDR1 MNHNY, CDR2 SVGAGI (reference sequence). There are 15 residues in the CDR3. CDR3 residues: CASRKTGQPYQPQHF. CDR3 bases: TGTGCCAGCAGAAAGACAGGGCAACCGTATCAGCCCCAGCATTTT.